The 5 T cell receptor beta chains reported below all come from one sample, sequenced in a study of shared clonotypes between healthy human individuals. Sequenced by immunoSEQ multiplex PCR; TCRdb stores in-frame clones only, minus some. Of some 2.4 million clones listed, 93% are singletons. Sequenced sample: naive CD4+ T cells from PBMCs. Sample subset: CD45RA+ positively selected. The source is a man aged 18 to 30 in good health. Some clones in this sample may be carry-over from other donors' samples.

The genes are TRBV28 and TRBJ2-1; TRBD1 agrees at 8 bases. The CDR3 length is 13 residues. Trimming took 8 bases from V and 4 from J; bases not matched to a gene: 4. Germline V gene lookup returns CDR1 MDHEN and CDR2 SYDVKM. The CDR3 loop reads CASRDRPYNEQFF. The CDR3 DNA follows: TGTGCCAGCCGGGACAGGCCTTACAATGAGCAGTTCTTC.

The chain's CDR3 is CASSLAKGGPQETQYF. The CDR3 DNA reads as TGCGCCAGCAGCTTGGCAAAGGGGGGCCCTCAAGAGACCCAGTACTTC. The chain couples TRBV5-1 to TRBJ2-5; D may correspond to TRBD1 or TRBD2 (6 bases each). The CDR3 is made up of 16 amino acids. Germline-derived CDR1 and CDR2 are SGHRS and YFSETQ. V lost 0 bases, J lost 2 bases, and 14 bases lay in between.

This clone was recorded a few times. The V gene is TRBV2, the J gene TRBJ1-5; 8 bases map to TRBD1. The CDR3 length is 14 residues. V shed 4 bases and J 7 bases; nucleotides not matched to a gene: 6. Germline values: CDR1 SNHLY, CDR2 FYNNEI. The CDR3 loop is CASSVQQGGQPQHF. CDR3 nucleotides: TGTGCCAGCAGTGTTCAACAGGGGGGGCAGCCCCAGCATTTT.

V usage is TRBV27 and J usage is TRBJ1-5, with D uncertain. The CDR3 runs 14 residues. Trimming took 3 bases from V and 2 from J, leaving 8 bases between them. CDR1 and CDR2 from the germline V gene are MNHEY and SMNVEV (reference sequence). The CDR3 DNA sequence: TGTGCCAGCAGTTTGTGGCAGGGCAATCAGCCCCAGCATTTT. Its translation is CASSLWQGNQPQHF.

This chain connects TRBV5-1 to TRBJ1-4; possibly TRBD1 for D (5 bases). The length of the CDR3 is 16 residues. Deletions cut 4 bases from V and 8 bases from J, with 21 bases between. Germline V CDR1 and CDR2: SGHRS, YFSETQ. The CDR3 DNA reads TGCGCCAGCAGCGCCAGGGAGGCCCTCCGAAGGGAAAAACTGTTTTTT. Encoded protein: CASSAREALRREKLFF.